What follows are 32 T cell receptor beta chains derived from one specimen sequenced in a study of blood T cell repertoires in COVID-19 (TCRdb year 2020). Library construction relied on the immunoSEQ multiplex PCR assay. TCRdb's version of the immuneACCESS table is confined to in-frame rearrangements and falls short of the full clone set. An unresolved V gene accounts for under half of the shortfall where checked; the remainder is of unknown origin. The sample table contains approximately 90,000 clones; only one count was recorded for 55% to 75% of them. The ten largest account for under 15% of the sample. The sample was peripheral blood. These receptor sequences come from a woman of 80 years or more with acute or convalescent COVID-19.

This clone came up a few times. V and J are TRBV9 and TRBJ2-3; maybe TRBD2 (6 bases). V shed 3 bases and J shed 7 bases, with 15 bases lying between them. CDR1 and CDR2 (germline): SGDLS, YYNGEE. This CDR3 has 14 amino acids. CDR3 sequence (DNA): TGTGCCAGCAGCGCCTTAGCGGAGCCGAATACGCAGTATTTT. Translated, it gives CASSALAEPNTQYF.

By its share, this clone is medium-sized. V is TRBV5-6 and J is TRBJ1-2, with 7 bases fitting TRBD1. The V gene's germline CDR1 is SGHDT and CDR2 YYEEEE. The J segment lost 5 bases and the V segment lost 4 bases, leaving 2 bases of the junction unmatched. The CDR3 runs to 12 residues. This chain's CDR3 is CASSIRGYGYTF. The CDR3 DNA is TGTGCCAGCAGCATCAGGGGGTATGGCTACACCTTC.

This clone was counted between two and nine times. The rearrangement joins TRBV24-1 to TRBJ2-1; no reliable D call. V dropped 4 bases and J dropped 7 bases, with 7 bases sitting between them. Per the germline V gene, CDR1 is KGHDR and CDR2 is SFDVKD. The CDR3 sequence is 12 residues long. The CDR3 region has the DNA TGTGCCACCAGTGAGGCAGGTAATGAGCAGTTCTTC. Encoded protein: CATSEAGNEQFF.

The count of this clone is one. The J gene is TRBJ2-3, the V gene TRBV7-2, with D maybe TRBD1 (6 bases). This CDR3 region has 13 residues. The V gene's germline CDR1 is SGHTA and CDR2 FQGNSA. V was shortened by 8 bases and J by 7 bases, with 16 bases between the two germline ends. This chain's CDR3 is CASGAARGNTQYF. CDR3 sequence (DNA): TGTGCCAGCGGGGCGGCGAGGGGGAATACGCAGTATTTT.

The rearrangement uses TRBV7-2 and TRBJ1-2, with D possibly TRBD1 on 5 matching bases. V lost 1 base to trimming and J lost 11 bases, with 17 bases between them. Germline lookup yields CDR1 SGHTA and CDR2 FQGNSA. CDR3 size: 14 residues. The CDR3 bases are TGTGCCAGCAGCTTAGGGTTGGGGCGTTCGGTGTACACCTTC. It translates to CASSLGLGRSVYTF.

The V call is TRBV5-1, the J call TRBJ2-1; perhaps TRBD1 as D (6 bases). Germline V gene data show CDR1 as SGHRS and CDR2 as YFSETQ. The ends were cut back, 0 bases at V and 5 bases at J, with 12 bases in the middle. The CDR3 extends over 15 amino acids. CDR3 DNA: TGCGCCAGCAGCTTGGCAGCAGGGGTCCACAATGAGCAGTTCTTC. Translating it yields CASSLAAGVHNEQFF. The whole variable domain, remainder taken from reference TRBV5-1 and TRBJ2-1, is KAGVTQTPRYLIKTRGQQVTLSCSPISGHRSVSWYQQTPGQGLQFLFEYFSETQRNKGNFPGRFSGRQFSNSRSEMNVSTLELGDSALYLCASSLAAGVHNEQFFGPGTRLTVL.

This rearrangement joins TRBV12-3 or TRBV12-4 to TRBJ1-1; TRBD1 agrees at 8 bases. V shed 8 bases, J shed 2 bases, and the junction held 4 bases outside the gene matches. This CDR3 contains 13 residues. The CDR3 coding sequence is TGTGCCAGCCTCGCAGGGGGCAACACTGAAGCTTTCTTT. It yields the protein CASLAGGNTEAFF.

V is TRBV10-1 and J is TRBJ2-3; the D is unclear. This CDR3 is built from 17 residues. With 10 bases removed from V and 8 bases from J, the gap between germline ends came to 31 bases. Germline lookup yields CDR1 WNHNN and CDR2 SYGVQD (reference sequence). The CDR3 is CATIQNVRFRWQVTQYF. The CDR3 DNA reads as TGCGCCACCATTCAGAACGTCCGGTTTCGGTGGCAGGTTACGCAGTATTTT.

The chain is built from TRBV7-2 and TRBJ1-1; D not certain. The germline V gene encodes CDR1 SGHTA and CDR2 FQGNSA. Trimming shortened V by 8 bases and J by 0 bases, and 16 bases separated the two germline ends. The CDR3 extends over 15 amino acids. The DNA for the CDR3 is TGTGCCAGCCTAAGAGGAGGGAGGATGAACACTGAAGCTTTCTTT. This sequence encodes CASLRGGRMNTEAFF.

The CDR3 DNA reads TGTGCCAGCAGAACCGTGGACAGGGGTACTGAAGCTTTCTTT. It translates to CASRTVDRGTEAFF. The chain recombines TRBV6-5 with TRBJ1-1, with 9 bases matching TRBD1. The CDR3 is 14 residues long. Germline V CDR1 and CDR2: MNHEY, SVGAGI. V trimming: 6 bases; J trimming: 5 bases; junction bases outside the gene matches: 7.

V usage is TRBV2 and J usage is TRBJ2-2; TRBD2 matches at 10 bases. The CDR3 is 15 residues long. Germline assignment: CDR1 SNHLY and CDR2 FYNNEI. V gave up 6 bases and J gave up 4 bases; unmatched junction bases: 5. Here the CDR3 reads CASRTSGAITGELFF. For the CDR3, the DNA is TGTGCCAGCAGAACTAGCGGGGCGATCACCGGGGAGCTGTTTTTT. The whole variable domain, filled in from reference TRBV2 and TRBJ2-2, reads EPEVTQTPSHQVTQMGQEVILRCVPISNHLYFYWYRQILGQKVEFLVSFYNNEISEKSEIFDDQFSVERPDGSNFTLKIRSTKLEDSAMYFCASRTSGAITGELFFGEGSRLTVL.

The chain links TRBV7-2 to TRBJ2-3, with 16 bases fitting TRBD2. Germline V gene sequence: CDR1 SGHTA, CDR2 FQGNSA. V lost 5 bases and J lost 4; bases outside the gene matches: 6. The CDR3 is 17 amino acids. The DNA of the CDR3 is TGTGCCAGCAGCCTGGGACTAGCGGGGGGGCCATCAGATACGCAGTATTTT. Protein product: CASSLGLAGGPSDTQYF.

V gene TRBV9 combines with J gene TRBJ1-1; D is ambiguous. The CDR3 length is 13 residues. Germline V gene sequence: CDR1 SGDLS, CDR2 YYNGEE. Trimming cost V 0 bases and J 5 bases, with 8 bases left between them. The CDR3 here is CASSVGARTEAFF. In DNA, the CDR3 is TGTGCCAGCAGCGTAGGAGCGAGGACTGAAGCTTTCTTT. Combining the CDR3 with reference TRBV9 and TRBJ1-1 gives the whole variable domain DSGVTQTPKHLITATGQRVTLRCSPRSGDLSVYWYQQSLDQGLQFLIQYYNGEERAKGNILERFSAQQFPDLHSELNLSSLELGDSALYFCASSVGARTEAFFGQGTRLTVV.

Comment on this clone: A read error may produce the germline difference seen at one junction end. The chain couples TRBV12-5 to TRBJ1-1, with TRBD1 matching 10 bases. Per the germline V gene, CDR1 is LGHNT and CDR2 is FRNRAP. CDR3 length: 13 residues. CDR3 residues: CASGLPGQGGSVF. CDR3 in DNA: TGTGCTAGTGGTTTGCCCGGACAGGGGGGTTCGGTCTTT.

This clone was recorded a few times. V is TRBV6-2 or TRBV6-3 and J is TRBJ1-5; no clear D. V was cut by 5 bases and J by 2 bases, with 13 bases left in between. This CDR3 spans 15 amino acids. The germline V gene has CDR1 MNHEY and CDR2 SVGEGT. The CDR3 region is CASSLLGSGNQPQHF. The DNA for the CDR3 is TGTGCCAGCAGTCTCCTCGGGTCTGGCAATCAGCCCCAGCATTTT.

The rearrangement links TRBV5-1 to TRBJ1-4; D is unclear. Germline CDR1 is SGHRS and CDR2 is YFSETQ. V lost 4 bases and J lost 4, with 17 bases in between. The CDR3 length is 16 residues. The CDR3 DNA is TGCGCCAGCAGCCGAATACCACAGCTGGGTAATGAAAAACTGTTTTTT. Translated, it gives CASSRIPQLGNEKLFF. The variable domain in full, completed from reference TRBV5-1 and TRBJ1-4, reads KAGVTQTPRYLIKTRGQQVTLSCSPISGHRSVSWYQQTPGQGLQFLFEYFSETQRNKGNFPGRFSGRQFSNSRSEMNVSTLELGDSALYLCASSRIPQLGNEKLFFGSGTQLSVL.

This chain joins TRBV4-1 and TRBJ1-2; D might be TRBD1 (5 bases). Trimming left V 0 bases short and J 8 bases short, with 13 bases between. The germline V gene has CDR1 MGHRA and CDR2 YSYEKL. This CDR3 comprises 14 residues. The CDR3 region is CASSQDLREGGYTF. The CDR3, as DNA: TGCGCCAGCAGCCAAGACCTCAGGGAGGGCGGCTACACCTTC.

V and J are TRBV5-6 and TRBJ2-7, with 12 bases identical to TRBD2. Per germline, CDR1 SGHDT and CDR2 YYEEEE. After removal of 3 bases from V and 1 base from J, the junction contained 2 bases not matched to a gene. CDR3 length: 15 residues. The CDR3 bases are TGTGCCAGCAGCTACCTAGCGGGGGGGTCCTACGAGCAGTACTTC. Translated, it gives CASSYLAGGSYEQYF.

The genes are TRBV5-1 and TRBJ2-1; the match to TRBD2 covers 12 bases. V trimming: 2 bases; J trimming: 7 bases; junction bases outside the gene matches: 4. Germline V CDR1 and CDR2: SGHRS, YFSETQ. The CDR3 runs 15 residues. The CDR3, as DNA: TGCGCCAGCAGCTTCGAGCTAGCGGGGGGGAATGAGCAGTTCTTC. Translating it yields CASSFELAGGNEQFF.

This rearrangement joins TRBV14 to TRBJ2-7, with 9 bases identical to TRBD2. Germline CDR1 and CDR2: SGHDN and FVKESK. The junction had 2 bases not matched to a gene; V was cut back by 0 bases and J by 2 bases. The CDR3 is made up of 15 amino acids. The CDR3 DNA reads TGTGCCAGCAGCCAAGATAGCGGGGGCCCCTACGAGCAGTACTTC. The encoded protein is CASSQDSGGPYEQYF.

This CDR3 reads CASSLRGSGTVFF. CDR3 DNA: TGTGCCAGCAGCTTAAGGGGATCCGGGACAGTGTTTTTT. The chain links TRBV13 to TRBJ1-4; 7 positions match TRBD1. The ends lost 2 bases at V and 15 bases at J; junction bases unmatched: 9. The germline V gene has CDR1 PRHDT and CDR2 FYEKMQ (reference sequence). This CDR3 has 13 amino acids.

V and J are TRBV11-2 and TRBJ2-7; weak D call: TRBD2 (5 bases). The CDR3 loop spans 14 amino acids. CDR1 is SGHAT and CDR2 is FQNNGV in the germline V gene. Trimming removed 0 bases from V and 4 bases from J, with 10 bases in between. The CDR3 DNA sequence: TGTGCCAGCAGCTTAGATATGAGAGGGTACGAGCAGTACTTC. Its protein product is CASSLDMRGYEQYF. The variable domain in full, completed from reference TRBV11-2 and TRBJ2-7, reads EAGVAQSPRYKIIEKRQSVAFWCNPISGHATLYWYQQILGQGPKLLIQFQNNGVVDDSQLPKDRFSAERLKGVDSTLKIQPAKLEDSAVYLCASSLDMRGYEQYFGPGTRLTVT.

The table lists this clone with a few counts. The chain couples TRBV30 to TRBJ2-1, with a weak D call TRBD1 (6 bases). The V end was cut by 3 bases, the J end by 1 base, with 10 bases between. This CDR3 region has 14 residues. Per the germline V gene, CDR1 is GTSNPN and CDR2 is SVGIG (reference sequence). DNA for the CDR3: TGTGCCTGGAGACTCGGGACATCCTACAATGAGCAGTTCTTC. Amino acids: CAWRLGTSYNEQFF.

The rearrangement joins TRBV7-6 to TRBJ1-1; the D gene is possibly TRBD1 (5 bases). Germline assignment: CDR1 SGHVS and CDR2 FNYEAQ. The CDR3 is made up of 13 amino acids. The V end was cut by 4 bases, the J end by 3 bases, with 9 bases between. For the CDR3, the DNA is TGTGCCAGCAGCTCCGGACACCACACTGAAGCTTTCTTT. Translating it yields CASSSGHHTEAFF.

The V gene is TRBV10-3, the J gene TRBJ1-1; TRBD1 matches 9 bases. The CDR3 loop spans 17 amino acids. Looked up from germline, CDR1 is ENHRY and CDR2 is SYGVKD. V dropped 3 bases and J dropped 5; count of bases not matched to a gene: 13. CDR3 protein: CAISDTRGTGKRTEAFF. CDR3 in DNA: TGTGCCATCAGTGATACCCGGGGGACAGGGAAGCGGACTGAAGCTTTCTTT.

CDR3 loop: CASSLGTGGLSSTEAFF. CDR3 DNA sequence: TGCGCCAGCAGCTTGGGGACAGGGGGGTTGTCAAGCACTGAAGCTTTCTTT. The V call is TRBV5-1, the J call TRBJ1-1, with 10 positions matching TRBD1. Germline loops: CDR1 SGHRS, CDR2 YFSETQ. CDR3 length equals 17 residues. V was pared by 0 bases and J by 4 bases, with 9 bases of the junction left unmatched.

V and J are TRBV20-1 and TRBJ2-5; tentative D call: TRBD2 (6 bases). V lost 6 bases, J lost 5 bases, and 10 bases lay in between. Germline CDR1 and CDR2: DFQATT and SNEGSKA (reference sequence). The CDR3 length is 11 residues. This chain's CDR3 is CSARAGETQYF. The CDR3, as DNA: TGCAGTGCAAGGGCGGGGGAGACCCAGTACTTC.

This chain links TRBV6-6 with TRBJ1-2; TRBD1 might be the D (6 bases). Per the germline V gene, CDR1 is MNHNY and CDR2 is SVGAGI (reference sequence). This CDR3 spans 12 amino acids. Deletions cut 9 bases from V and 5 bases from J, with 13 bases between. CDR3 in DNA: TGTGCCAGTATGACAGGTCCTTATGGCTACACCTTC. This gives the protein CASMTGPYGYTF.

The DNA for the CDR3 is TGTGCCAGCAGCTCAACCTCGTCTAGAGGTCGCGGGGAGCAGTTCTTC. Translated, it gives CASSSTSSRGRGEQFF. The chain links TRBV5-5 to TRBJ2-1, with a tentative D call TRBD2 (5 bases). V lost 3 bases, J lost 10 bases, and 23 bases lay in between. Germline V gene sequence: CDR1 SGHKS, CDR2 YYEKEE (reference sequence). CDR3 length: 16 residues.

The chain uses TRBV9 and TRBJ2-5; TRBD1 aligns across 10 bases. V lost 3 bases, J lost 0 bases, and 5 bases stayed unmatched. Per germline, CDR1 SGDLS and CDR2 YYNGEE. The CDR3 has 16 amino acids. CDR3 amino acids: CASSGGDRGNQETQYF. Here the CDR3 DNA reads TGTGCCAGCAGCGGGGGGGACAGGGGTAACCAAGAGACCCAGTACTTC. Supplemented by reference TRBV9 and TRBJ2-5, the full variable domain reads DSGVTQTPKHLITATGQRVTLRCSPRSGDLSVYWYQQSLDQGLQFLIQYYNGEERAKGNILERFSAQQFPDLHSELNLSSLELGDSALYFCASSGGDRGNQETQYFGPGTRLLVL.

By share of the sample, this clone is medium-sized. The chain couples TRBV15 to TRBJ1-2, with D perhaps matching TRBD1 (5 bases). The germline V gene has CDR1 LNHNV and CDR2 YYDKDF (reference sequence). V was cut by 3 bases and J by 5 bases, with 13 bases left in between. This CDR3 spans 14 amino acids. The CDR3 sequence is CATSSLQALYGYTF. CDR3 bases: TGTGCCACCAGCAGTCTACAGGCACTGTATGGCTACACCTTC. The entire variable domain, with the rest obtained from reference TRBV15 and TRBJ1-2, is as follows: DAMVIQNPRYQVTQFGKPVTLSCSQTLNHNVMYWYQQKSSQAPKLLFHYYDKDFNNEADTPDNFQSRRPNTSFCFLDIRSPGLGDTAMYLCATSSLQALYGYTFGSGTRLTVV.

The CDR3 sequence: CASSLGPARGPGADTQYF. The CDR3 DNA follows: TGTGCCAGCAGCTTAGGTCCTGCCAGGGGGCCGGGCGCAGATACGCAGTATTTT. The rearrangement links TRBV11-2 to TRBJ2-3; 8 bases are a match to TRBD1. The germline V gene has CDR1 SGHAT and CDR2 FQNNGV. This CDR3 has 18 amino acids. Trimming at V came to 1 base and at J to 4 bases, leaving 13 bases not matched to a gene.